The T cell receptor (beta chain) under discussion was sequenced for a study of T cell changes during pregnancy in multiple sclerosis. The assay was immunoSEQ multiplex PCR, and TCRdb's table has in-frame clones only and misses some. The sample carries 80,000 to 100,000 clones, over 75% recorded once. The table lists this clone with a count of one. Germline V CDR1 and CDR2: MNHEY, SVGAGI. The V and J ends lost 4 bases and 5 bases respectively, with 17 bases between them. CDR3 length: 15 residues. The gene calls are TRBV6-5 and TRBJ1-2, with a weak D call TRBD1 (5 bases). The sequencing here drew on peripheral blood, taken in the second trimester of pregnancy. The sequence was obtained from a female donor in good health, enrolled as a control in a pregnancy study. The CDR3 DNA reads TGTGCCAGCAGTTCCGGCGTCGGGGGAGGATATGGCTACACCTTC. Translation: CASSSGVGGGYGYTF.